What follows describes a single TCR beta chain. The V gene end was trimmed by 7 bases and the J gene end by 5 bases; junction bases not matched to a gene: 9. Per the germline V gene, CDR1 is SQVTM and CDR2 is ANQGSEA. The CDR3 runs 13 residues. This entry belongs to a study of T cell responses to AZD1222 COVID-19 vaccine. Produced via immunoSEQ multiplex PCR; TCRdb's table is partial and in-frame only. The sample records 150,000 to 200,000 clones, 90% to 95% being singletons. The sequencing here drew on peripheral blood, taken on day 0 of AZD1222 vaccination. This chain links TRBV29-1 with TRBJ1-2; TRBD1 agrees at 8 bases. This TCR was recovered from an adult in good health. The CDR3 DNA is TGCAGCGCTTACGGACAGGGCGCATATGGCTACACCTTC. This encodes CSAYGQGAYGYTF.